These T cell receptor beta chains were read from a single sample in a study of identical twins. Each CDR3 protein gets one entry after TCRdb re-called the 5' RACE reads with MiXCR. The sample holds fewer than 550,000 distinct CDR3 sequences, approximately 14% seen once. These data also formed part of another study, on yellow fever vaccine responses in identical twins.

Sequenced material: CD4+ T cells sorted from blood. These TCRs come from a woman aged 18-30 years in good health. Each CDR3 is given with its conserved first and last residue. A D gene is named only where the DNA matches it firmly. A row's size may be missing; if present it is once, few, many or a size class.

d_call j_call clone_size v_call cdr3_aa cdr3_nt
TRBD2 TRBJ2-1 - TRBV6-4 CASSDVLAGNEQFF TGTGCCAGCAGTGACGTGCTAGCGGGGAATGAGCAGTTCTTC
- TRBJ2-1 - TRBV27 CASSMAGGEQFF TGTGCCAGCAGTATGGCTGGGGGAGAGCAGTTCTTC
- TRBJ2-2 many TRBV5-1 CASSLRGSTGELFF TGCGCCAGCAGCCTAAGAGGATCCACCGGGGAGCTGTTTTTT
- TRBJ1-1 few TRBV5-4 CASVKGPPGNTEAFF TGTGCCAGCGTCAAGGGACCGCCGGGGAACACTGAAGCTTTCTTT
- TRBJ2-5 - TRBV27 CASGYRVGETQYF TGTGCCAGCGGATACAGGGTTGGGGAGACCCAGTACTTC
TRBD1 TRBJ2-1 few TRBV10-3 CAITRQGTSYNEQFF TGTGCCATCACCCGACAGGGAACCAGCTACAATGAGCAGTTCTTC
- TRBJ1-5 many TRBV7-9 CASSHDIGPQHF TGTGCCAGCAGCCACGACATCGGGCCCCAGCATTTT
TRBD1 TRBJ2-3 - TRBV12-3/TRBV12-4 CASSLLRTGLGTDTQYF TGTGCCAGCAGTTTACTGCGGACAGGGTTGGGCACAGATACGCAGTATTTT
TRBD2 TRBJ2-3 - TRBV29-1 CSVGGGSGRILTDTQYF TGCAGCGTCGGTGGGGGGAGCGGGAGAATTTTGACAGATACGCAGTATTTT
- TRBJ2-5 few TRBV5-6 CASRSQGTQYF TGTGCCAGCAGATCACAGGGGACCCAGTACTTC
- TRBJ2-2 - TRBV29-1 CSGRAGHTGELFF TGCAGCGGAAGAGCGGGCCACACCGGGGAGCTGTTTTTT
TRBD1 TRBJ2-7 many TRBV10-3 CAISKDRTSSYEQYF TGTGCCATCAGTAAGGACAGGACGAGCTCCTACGAGCAGTACTTC
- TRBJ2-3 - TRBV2 CASRAGLTTNTDTQYF TGTGCCAGCAGGGCGGGACTCACTACGAACACAGATACGCAGTATTTT
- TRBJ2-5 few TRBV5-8 CASSFNWEETQYF TGTGCCAGCAGCTTTAACTGGGAAGAGACCCAGTACTTC
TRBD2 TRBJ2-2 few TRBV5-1 CASSLLAGGSTGELFF TGCGCCAGCAGCTTGCTAGCGGGGGGTTCCACCGGGGAGCTGTTTTTT
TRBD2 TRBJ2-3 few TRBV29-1 CRAWRGDTDTQYF TGCAGGGCCTGGCGGGGGGACACAGATACGCAGTATTTT
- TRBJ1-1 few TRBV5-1 CASSLFDNTEAFF TGCGCCAGCAGCTTGTTTGATAACACTGAAGCTTTCTTT
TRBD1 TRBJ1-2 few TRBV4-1 CASSQEGTGNNYGYTF TGCGCCAGCAGCCAAGAGGGGACAGGGAATAACTATGGCTACACCTTC
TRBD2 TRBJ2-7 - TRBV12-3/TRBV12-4 CASRKRESFYEQYF TGTGCCAGCAGGAAGCGGGAGTCATTCTACGAGCAGTACTTC
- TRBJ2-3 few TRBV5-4 CASSLDGPHRPGGTDTQYF TGTGCCAGCAGCTTGGATGGACCTCACAGGCCTGGGGGCACAGATACGCAGTATTTT
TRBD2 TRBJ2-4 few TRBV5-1 CASSLGRTSGRVWNIQYF TGCGCCAGCAGCTTGGGGAGGACTAGCGGGAGGGTGTGGAACATTCAGTACTTC
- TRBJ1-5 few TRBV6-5 CASSYAPRQPQHF TGTGCCAGCAGTTACGCGCCTCGACAGCCCCAGCATTTT
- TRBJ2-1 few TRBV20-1 CSASSGTYNEQFF TGCAGTGCTAGTAGCGGTACCTACAATGAGCAGTTCTTC
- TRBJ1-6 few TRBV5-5 CASSNNRQTSSYNSPLHF TGTGCCAGCAGCAATAACCGACAGACGAGCTCCTATAATTCACCCCTCCACTTT
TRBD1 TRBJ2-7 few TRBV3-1 CASSHRQGKIFSYEQYF TGTGCCAGCAGCCATCGACAGGGGAAAATTTTTTCCTACGAGCAGTACTTC
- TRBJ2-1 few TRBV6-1 CASRIGQSYNEQFF TGTGCCAGCAGGATAGGACAGTCCTACAATGAGCAGTTCTTC